Listed below are T cell receptor beta chains from one sample, sequenced in a study of control samples from healthy donors and cancer patients. Using immunoSEQ multiplex PCR, the repertoire was profiled, and TCRdb retains in-frame clones only, with some absent. The profile shows over 120,000 clones, just under 95% of them singletons. The sequenced material came from PBMCs. These receptors came from a man in his 60s with colorectal cancer. The CDR3 runs from the conserved cysteine through the conserved F or W.

V gene: TRBV6-2/TRBV6-3; J gene: TRBJ2-3; CDR3 protein: CASSLGGVTDTQYF
V gene: TRBV5-1; J gene: TRBJ1-4; CDR3 protein: CASSPGGQGAIKLFF
V gene: TRBV9; J gene: TRBJ2-1; CDR3 protein: CASSVAPTGGDEQFF
V gene: TRBV12-3/TRBV12-4; J gene: TRBJ1-2; CDR3 protein: CASSPGTGYTF
V gene: TRBV6-5; J gene: TRBJ2-5; CDR3 protein: CASSLSGGQETQYF
V gene: TRBV19; J gene: TRBJ1-1; CDR3 protein: CASIRTANTEAFF
V gene: TRBV6-1; J gene: TRBJ1-5; CDR3 protein: CASSEDRSQPQHF
V gene: TRBV3-1/TRBV3-2; J gene: TRBJ2-1; CDR3 protein: CASSQEFLAGGRQFF
V gene: TRBV10-3; J gene: TRBJ1-1; CDR3 protein: CAISEKPGANTEAFF
V gene: TRBV2; J gene: TRBJ2-2; CDR3 protein: CASSEGREGINGELFF
V gene: TRBV10-3; J gene: TRBJ1-5; CDR3 protein: CAISAGTGYSNQPQHF
V gene: TRBV19; J gene: TRBJ2-5; CDR3 protein: CASSIVGRETQYF
V gene: TRBV6-5; J gene: TRBJ2-1; CDR3 protein: CASSYLGQGANEQFF
V gene: TRBV2; J gene: TRBJ2-7; CDR3 protein: CASRVTGGSYEQYF
V gene: TRBV28; J gene: TRBJ1-5; CDR3 protein: CASSSFTGAGNRQPQHF
V gene: TRBV28; J gene: TRBJ1-2; CDR3 protein: CASSLWGRSYGYTF
V gene: TRBV24-1; J gene: TRBJ1-2; CDR3 protein: CATSDTTGSYGYTF
V gene: TRBV5-1; J gene: TRBJ2-1; CDR3 protein: CASRLAGDSYNEQFF
V gene: TRBV11-3; J gene: TRBJ2-5; CDR3 protein: CASSSPASGQETQYF
V gene: TRBV20-1; J gene: TRBJ2-7; CDR3 protein: CSAAEGGEQYF
V gene: TRBV6-5; J gene: TRBJ2-2; CDR3 protein: CASSSPGNTGELFF
V gene: TRBV4-2; J gene: TRBJ2-7; CDR3 protein: CASSPPRGATYEQYF
V gene: TRBV5-1; J gene: TRBJ2-2; CDR3 protein: CASSGTGELFF
V gene: TRBV6-5; J gene: TRBJ1-2; CDR3 protein: CASQADGGSGYTF
V gene: TRBV2; J gene: TRBJ1-5; CDR3 protein: CASRLRINQPQHF
V gene: TRBV7-2; J gene: TRBJ2-7; CDR3 protein: CASSRRRGSYEQYF
V gene: TRBV7-2; J gene: TRBJ2-3; CDR3 protein: CASSSGLAGGLPRDTQYF
V gene: TRBV29-1; J gene: TRBJ2-3; CDR3 protein: CSAALAGGPGATQYF
V gene: TRBV19; J gene: TRBJ2-3; CDR3 protein: CASSIGTGTSTDTQYF
V gene: TRBV10-2; J gene: TRBJ2-7; CDR3 protein: CASKAGISYEQYF
V gene: TRBV12-3/TRBV12-4; J gene: TRBJ1-5; CDR3 protein: CASSSTGGPQHF
V gene: TRBV12-5; J gene: TRBJ2-2; CDR3 protein: CASGFSGPSGELFF
V gene: TRBV6-2/TRBV6-3; J gene: TRBJ1-2; CDR3 protein: CASSYSTGGNGYTF